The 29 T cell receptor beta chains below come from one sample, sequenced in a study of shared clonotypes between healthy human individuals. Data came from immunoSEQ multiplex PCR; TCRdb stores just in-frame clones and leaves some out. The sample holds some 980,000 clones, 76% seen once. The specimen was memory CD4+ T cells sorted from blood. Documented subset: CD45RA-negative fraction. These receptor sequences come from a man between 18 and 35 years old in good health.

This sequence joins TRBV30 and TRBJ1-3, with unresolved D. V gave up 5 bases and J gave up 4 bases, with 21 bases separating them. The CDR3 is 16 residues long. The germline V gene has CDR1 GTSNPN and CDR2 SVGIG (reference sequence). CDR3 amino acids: CAWQDWKGPWGNTIYF. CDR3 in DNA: TGTGCCTGGCAAGACTGGAAGGGCCCGTGGGGAAACACCATATATTTT.

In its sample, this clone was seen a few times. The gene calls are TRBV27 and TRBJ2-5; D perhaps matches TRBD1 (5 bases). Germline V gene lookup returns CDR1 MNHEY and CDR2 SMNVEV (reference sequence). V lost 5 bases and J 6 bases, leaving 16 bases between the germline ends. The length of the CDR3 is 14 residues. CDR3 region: CASSPQLGVKTQYF. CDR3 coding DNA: TGTGCCAGCAGTCCCCAGTTAGGGGTTAAGACCCAGTACTTC.

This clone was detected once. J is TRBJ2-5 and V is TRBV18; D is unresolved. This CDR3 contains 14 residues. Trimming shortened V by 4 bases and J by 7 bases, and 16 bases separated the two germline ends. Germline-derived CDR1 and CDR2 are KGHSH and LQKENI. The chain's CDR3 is CASSRSDGPWTQYF. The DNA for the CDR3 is TGTGCCAGCTCACGATCCGACGGTCCGTGGACCCAGTACTTC.

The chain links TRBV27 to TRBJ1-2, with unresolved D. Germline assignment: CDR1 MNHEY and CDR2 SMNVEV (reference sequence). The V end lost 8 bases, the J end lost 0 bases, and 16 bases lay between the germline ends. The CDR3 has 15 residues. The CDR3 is CASASRDFSNYGYTF. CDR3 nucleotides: TGTGCCAGCGCCTCCCGAGACTTCTCTAACTATGGCTACACCTTC.

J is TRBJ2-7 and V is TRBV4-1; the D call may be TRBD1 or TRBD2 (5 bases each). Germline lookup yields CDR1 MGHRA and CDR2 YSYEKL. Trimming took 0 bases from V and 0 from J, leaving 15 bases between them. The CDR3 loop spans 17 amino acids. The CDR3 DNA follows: TGCGCCAGCAGCCAAGATTTCGGAAGGGGAGCCTCCTACGAGCAGTACTTC. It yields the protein CASSQDFGRGASYEQYF.

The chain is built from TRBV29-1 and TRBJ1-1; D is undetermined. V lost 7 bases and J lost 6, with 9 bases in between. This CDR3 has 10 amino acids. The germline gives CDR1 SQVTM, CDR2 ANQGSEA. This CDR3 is CSALLAEAFF. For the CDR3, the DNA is TGCAGCGCCCTACTTGCTGAAGCTTTCTTT.

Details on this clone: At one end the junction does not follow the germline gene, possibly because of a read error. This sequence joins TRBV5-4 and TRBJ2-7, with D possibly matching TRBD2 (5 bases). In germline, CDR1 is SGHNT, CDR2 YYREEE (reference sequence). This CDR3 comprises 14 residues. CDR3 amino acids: CASSSGLLGYGQYF. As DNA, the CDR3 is TGTGCCAGCAGCTCGGGATTGTTGGGCTACGGGCAGTACTTC.

CDR3 amino acids: CASSVGGALGNTEAFF. DNA of the CDR3: TGTGCCAGCAGCGTAGGTGGGGCGCTCGGGAACACTGAAGCTTTCTTT. The chain is built from TRBV9 and TRBJ1-1, with a possible D match to TRBD1 (5 bases). In germline, CDR1 is SGDLS, CDR2 YYNGEE. V was shortened by 0 bases and J by 1 base, with 13 bases between the two germline ends. The CDR3 totals 16 residues.

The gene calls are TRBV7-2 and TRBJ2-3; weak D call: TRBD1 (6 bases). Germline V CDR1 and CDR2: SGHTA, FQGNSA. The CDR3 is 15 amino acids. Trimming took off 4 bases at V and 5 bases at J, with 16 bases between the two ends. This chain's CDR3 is CASSSRQVRGDTQYF. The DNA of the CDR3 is TGTGCCAGCAGCTCCCGACAGGTGCGAGGAGATACGCAGTATTTT. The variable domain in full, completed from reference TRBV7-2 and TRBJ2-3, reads GAGVSQSPSNKVTEKGKDVELRCDPISGHTALYWYRQSLGQGLEFLIYFQGNSAPDKSGLPSDRFSAERTGGSVSTLTIQRTQQEDSAVYLCASSSRQVRGDTQYFGPGTRLTVL.

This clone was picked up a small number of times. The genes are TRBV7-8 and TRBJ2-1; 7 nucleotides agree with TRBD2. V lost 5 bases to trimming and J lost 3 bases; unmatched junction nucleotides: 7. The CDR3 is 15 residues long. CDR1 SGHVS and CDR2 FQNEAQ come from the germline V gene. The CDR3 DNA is TGTGCCAGCAGCCAAACTAGCGTCGGCTACAATGAGCAGTTCTTC. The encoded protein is CASSQTSVGYNEQFF.

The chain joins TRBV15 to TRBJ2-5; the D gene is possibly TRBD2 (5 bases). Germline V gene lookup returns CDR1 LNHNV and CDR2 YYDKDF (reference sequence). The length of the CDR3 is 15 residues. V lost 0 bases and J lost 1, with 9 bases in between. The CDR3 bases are TGTGCCACCAGCAGAGATTCGGGGTTCCAAGAGACCCAGTACTTC. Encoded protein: CATSRDSGFQETQYF.

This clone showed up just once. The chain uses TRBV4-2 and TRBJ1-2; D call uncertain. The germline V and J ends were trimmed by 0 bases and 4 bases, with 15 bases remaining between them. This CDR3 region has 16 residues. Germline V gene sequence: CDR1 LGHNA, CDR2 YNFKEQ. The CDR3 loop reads CASSQDRLSATYGYTF. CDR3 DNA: TGTGCCAGCAGCCAAGATCGGCTTTCGGCGACCTATGGCTACACCTTC.

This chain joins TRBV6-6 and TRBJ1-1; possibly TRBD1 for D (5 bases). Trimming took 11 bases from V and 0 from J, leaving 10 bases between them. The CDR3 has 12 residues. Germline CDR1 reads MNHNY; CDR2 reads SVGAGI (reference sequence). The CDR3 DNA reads TGTGCCGGGCAGGGATTGAACACTGAAGCTTTCTTT. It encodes CAGQGLNTEAFF.

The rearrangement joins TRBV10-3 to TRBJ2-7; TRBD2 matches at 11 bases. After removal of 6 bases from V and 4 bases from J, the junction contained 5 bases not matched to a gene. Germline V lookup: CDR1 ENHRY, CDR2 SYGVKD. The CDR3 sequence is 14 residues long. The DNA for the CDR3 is TGTGCCATCAGAACTAGCGGGAGTGCTTACGAGCAGTACTTC. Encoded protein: CAIRTSGSAYEQYF.

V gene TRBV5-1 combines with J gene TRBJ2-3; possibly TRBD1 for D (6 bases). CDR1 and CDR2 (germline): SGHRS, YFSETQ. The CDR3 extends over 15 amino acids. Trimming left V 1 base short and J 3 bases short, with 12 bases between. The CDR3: CASSLSLDRTDTQYF. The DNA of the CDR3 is TGCGCCAGCAGCTTGTCCCTTGACAGGACAGATACGCAGTATTTT.

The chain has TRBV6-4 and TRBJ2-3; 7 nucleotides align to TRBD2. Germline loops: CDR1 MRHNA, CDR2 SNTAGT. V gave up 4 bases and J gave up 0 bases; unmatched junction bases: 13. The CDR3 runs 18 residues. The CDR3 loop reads CASSAPKLIAGSTDTQYF. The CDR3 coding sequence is TGTGCCAGCAGTGCCCCAAAATTAATAGCGGGCAGCACAGATACGCAGTATTTT.

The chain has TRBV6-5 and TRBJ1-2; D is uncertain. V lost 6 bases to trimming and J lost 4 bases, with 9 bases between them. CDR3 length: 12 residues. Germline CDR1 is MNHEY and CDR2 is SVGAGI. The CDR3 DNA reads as TGTGCCAGCAGGAGGTTAGGCTATGGCTACACCTTC. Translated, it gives CASRRLGYGYTF.

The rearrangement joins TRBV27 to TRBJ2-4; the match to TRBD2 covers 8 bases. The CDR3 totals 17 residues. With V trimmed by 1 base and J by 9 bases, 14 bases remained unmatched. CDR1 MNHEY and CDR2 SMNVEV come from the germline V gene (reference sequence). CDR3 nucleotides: TGTGCCAGCAGTTTATACGGCGGGGGGCCCCTTGAGGGCATTCAGTACTTC. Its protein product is CASSLYGGGPLEGIQYF.

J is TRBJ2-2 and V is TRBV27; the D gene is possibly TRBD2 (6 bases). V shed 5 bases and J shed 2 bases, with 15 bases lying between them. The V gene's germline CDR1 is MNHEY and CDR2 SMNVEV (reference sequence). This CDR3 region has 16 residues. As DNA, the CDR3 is TGTGCCAGCAGTCGACCGGACTACCTCAACACCGGGGAGCTGTTTTTT. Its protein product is CASSRPDYLNTGELFF.

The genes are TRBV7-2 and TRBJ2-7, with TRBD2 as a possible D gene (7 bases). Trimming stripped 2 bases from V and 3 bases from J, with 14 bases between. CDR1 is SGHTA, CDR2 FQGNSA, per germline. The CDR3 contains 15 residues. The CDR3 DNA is TGTGCCAGCAGCTTACGGTTCGGGGGGCGCTACGAGCAGTACTTC. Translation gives CASSLRFGGRYEQYF.

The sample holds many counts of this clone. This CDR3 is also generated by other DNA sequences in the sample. In DNA form, the CDR3 reads TGTGCCATCAGTGAGGGCGGGAGCGAAGCTTTCTTT. Protein product: CAISEGGSEAFF. The V and J genes are TRBV10-3 and TRBJ1-1; D ambiguous. Germline values: CDR1 ENHRY, CDR2 SYGVKD. The CDR3 extends over 12 amino acids. With 2 bases removed from V and 8 bases from J, the gap between germline ends came to 9 bases.

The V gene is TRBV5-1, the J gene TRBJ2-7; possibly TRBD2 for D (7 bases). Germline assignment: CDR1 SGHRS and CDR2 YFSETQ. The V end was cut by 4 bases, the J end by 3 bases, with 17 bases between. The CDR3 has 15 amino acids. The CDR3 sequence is CASSASQGGGYEQYF. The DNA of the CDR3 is TGCGCCAGCAGCGCCTCTCAGGGAGGGGGCTACGAGCAGTACTTC.

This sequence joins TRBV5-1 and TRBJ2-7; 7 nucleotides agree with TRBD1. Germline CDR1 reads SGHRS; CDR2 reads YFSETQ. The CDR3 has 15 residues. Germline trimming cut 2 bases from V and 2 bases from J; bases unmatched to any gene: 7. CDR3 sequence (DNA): TGCGCCAGCAGCTTCCTCTCGACAGGGCCCTACGAGCAGTACTTC. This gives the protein CASSFLSTGPYEQYF.

The CDR3 DNA sequence: TGCGCCAGCAGCCAGGAACCCCGGGGCCACAACACTGAAGCTTTCTTT. Encoded protein: CASSQEPRGHNTEAFF. This chain joins TRBV4-1 and TRBJ1-1; a possible D gene is TRBD1 (5 bases). The CDR3 loop spans 16 amino acids. V shed 3 bases and J shed 2 bases, with 16 bases lying between them. Germline-derived CDR1 and CDR2 are MGHRA and YSYEKL.

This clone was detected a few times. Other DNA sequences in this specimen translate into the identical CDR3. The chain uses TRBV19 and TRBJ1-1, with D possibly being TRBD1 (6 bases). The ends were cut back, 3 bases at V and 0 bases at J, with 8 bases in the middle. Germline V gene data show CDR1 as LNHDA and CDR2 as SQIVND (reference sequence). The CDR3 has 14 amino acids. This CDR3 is CASSIGTLNTEAFF. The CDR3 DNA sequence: TGTGCCAGTAGTATCGGGACACTGAACACTGAAGCTTTCTTT.

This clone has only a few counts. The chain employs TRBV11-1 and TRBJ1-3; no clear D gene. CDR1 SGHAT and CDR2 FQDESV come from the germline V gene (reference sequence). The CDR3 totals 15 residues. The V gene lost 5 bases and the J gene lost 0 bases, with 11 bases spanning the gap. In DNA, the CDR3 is TGTGCCAGCAGCGCCTGGACGGGCTCTGGAAACACCATATATTTT. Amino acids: CASSAWTGSGNTIYF.

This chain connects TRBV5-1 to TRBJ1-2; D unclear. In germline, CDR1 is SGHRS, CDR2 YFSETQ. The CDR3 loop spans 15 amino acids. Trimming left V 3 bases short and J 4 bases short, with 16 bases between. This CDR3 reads CASSSAGATFYGYTF. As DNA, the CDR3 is TGCGCCAGCAGCTCCGCGGGTGCCACCTTCTATGGCTACACCTTC.

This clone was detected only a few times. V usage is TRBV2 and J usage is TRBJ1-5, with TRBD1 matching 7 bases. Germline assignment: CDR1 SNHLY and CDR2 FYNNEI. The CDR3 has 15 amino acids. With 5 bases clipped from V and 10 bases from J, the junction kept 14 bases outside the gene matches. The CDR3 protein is CASSRTGTDQRPQHF. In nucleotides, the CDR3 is TGTGCCAGCAGTAGGACCGGGACAGATCAACGCCCCCAGCATTTT.

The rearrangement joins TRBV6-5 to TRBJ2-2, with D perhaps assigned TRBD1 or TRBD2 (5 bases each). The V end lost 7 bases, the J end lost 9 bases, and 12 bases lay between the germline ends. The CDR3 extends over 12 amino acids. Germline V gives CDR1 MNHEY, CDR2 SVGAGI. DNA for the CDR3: TGTGCCAGCACCTCAGGGAGCCGGGAGCTGTTTTTT. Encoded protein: CASTSGSRELFF.